This passage covers 21 T cell receptor beta chains from one sample sequenced in a study of T cell responses to AZD1222 COVID-19 vaccine. Data came from immunoSEQ multiplex PCR; TCRdb stores just in-frame clones and leaves some out. The sample has about 110,000 clones, approximately 92% seen once. The source was peripheral blood, collected 28 days after the second AZD1222 dose. These receptors were taken from an adult who received the AZD1222 COVID-19 vaccine.

This clone came up once. This chain's CDR3 is CASRPVTGSPMNTEAFF. For the CDR3, the DNA is TGCGCCAGCCGCCCGGTGACAGGGAGTCCAATGAACACTGAAGCTTTCTTT. The chain recombines TRBV5-1 with TRBJ1-1, with 7 positions matching TRBD1. The V gene's germline CDR1 is SGHRS and CDR2 YFSETQ. The CDR3 totals 17 residues. Germline trimming cut 7 bases from V and 0 bases from J; bases unmatched to any gene: 15.

V and J are TRBV2 and TRBJ2-3; the match to TRBD1 covers 7 bases. This CDR3 contains 16 residues. CDR1 and CDR2 from the germline V gene are SNHLY and FYNNEI. Losses at the gene ends were 7 bases for V and 4 bases for J; bases not matched to a gene: 14. CDR3 coding DNA: TGTGCCAGCACCGAAGACAGGGATGGATTGTCAGATACGCAGTATTTT. Its translation: CASTEDRDGLSDTQYF.

V and J are TRBV11-3 and TRBJ1-1, with D unresolved. Per the germline V gene, CDR1 is SGHNT and CDR2 is YENEEA. Trimming left V 5 bases short and J 5 bases short, with 12 bases between. The CDR3 totals 13 residues. The CDR3 spells CASSPSGGTEAFF. The CDR3, as DNA: TGTGCCAGCAGCCCTAGTGGAGGGACTGAAGCTTTCTTT.

The rearrangement joins TRBV11-3 to TRBJ2-1; D uncertain. Germline CDR1 reads SGHNT; CDR2 reads YENEEA. There are 15 residues in the CDR3. Trimming removed 2 bases at V and 7 bases at J, with 15 bases between. In DNA form, the CDR3 reads TGTGCCAGCAGCTTATTCCCGGTTGCGCCGAATGAGCAGTTCTTC. The encoded protein is CASSLFPVAPNEQFF. The entire variable domain, with the rest obtained from reference TRBV11-3 and TRBJ2-1, is as follows: EAGVVQSPRYKIIEKKQPVAFWCNPISGHNTLYWYLQNLGQGPELLIRYENEEAVDDSQLPKDRFSAERLKGVDSTLKIQPAELGDSAVYLCASSLFPVAPNEQFFGPGTRLTVL.

The chain carries TRBV10-1 and TRBJ1-2, with D unresolved. Trimming shortened V by 5 bases and J by 2 bases, and 9 bases separated the two germline ends. In germline, CDR1 is WNHNN, CDR2 SYGVQD (reference sequence). The CDR3 runs 13 residues. CDR3 in DNA: TGCGCCAGCAGTCAGACGGGGAACTATGGCTACACCTTC. It yields the protein CASSQTGNYGYTF.

The rearrangement uses TRBV9 and TRBJ1-4, with 7 bases matching TRBD1. The junction had 5 bases not matched to a gene; V was cut back by 4 bases and J by 5 bases. The germline V gene has CDR1 SGDLS and CDR2 YYNGEE. The CDR3 runs to 14 residues. The CDR3, as DNA: TGTGCCAGCAGCCCCGGGACAGAGAATGAAAAACTGTTTTTT. Residues: CASSPGTENEKLFF. The whole variable domain, filled in from reference TRBV9 and TRBJ1-4, reads DSGVTQTPKHLITATGQRVTLRCSPRSGDLSVYWYQQSLDQGLQFLIQYYNGEERAKGNILERFSAQQFPDLHSELNLSSLELGDSALYFCASSPGTENEKLFFGSGTQLSVL.

The count of this clone is one. The chain is built from TRBV27 and TRBJ2-7, with TRBD1 matching 10 bases. Germline V gives CDR1 MNHEY, CDR2 SMNVEV (reference sequence). The junction had 14 bases not matched to a gene; V was cut back by 5 bases and J by 7 bases. The CDR3 totals 16 residues. The chain's CDR3 is CASSPISDRGLKEQYF. For the CDR3, the DNA is TGTGCCAGCAGTCCAATCTCCGACAGGGGGCTCAAGGAGCAGTACTTC.

The chain recombines TRBV6-5 with TRBJ1-2; weak D call: TRBD1 (6 bases). CDR1 and CDR2 from the germline V gene are MNHEY and SVGAGI. V was clipped by 3 bases and J by 8 bases, with 19 bases between them. The CDR3 runs to 15 residues. The CDR3 nucleotides read TGTGCCAGCAGTTATCATAGAGAGGGGGATGCGGGCTACACCTTC. It specifies CASSYHREGDAGYTF.

The V and J genes are TRBV25-1 and TRBJ2-2; 8 nucleotides agree with TRBD2. The length of the CDR3 is 16 residues. V was pared by 0 bases and J by 4 bases, with 4 bases of the junction left unmatched. In germline, CDR1 is MGHDK, CDR2 SYGVNS. DNA for the CDR3: TGTGCCAGCAGTGAATACCGGACTAGCATCACCGGGGAGCTGTTTTTT. This translates into CASSEYRTSITGELFF.

The gene calls are TRBV5-1 and TRBJ2-3; 12 positions agree with TRBD2. The CDR3 loop spans 15 amino acids. The germline CDR1 and CDR2 sequences are SGHRS and YFSETQ. V gave up 0 bases and J gave up 6 bases; unmatched junction bases: 2. CDR3 sequence: CASSLGLAGADTQYF. CDR3 DNA sequence: TGCGCCAGCAGCTTGGGACTAGCGGGAGCCGATACGCAGTATTTT.

The chain uses TRBV2 and TRBJ1-1; D is unclear. CDR1 SNHLY and CDR2 FYNNEI come from the germline V gene. Trimming left V 4 bases short and J 8 bases short, with 8 bases between. The CDR3 is 11 residues long. The CDR3 is CASSVGPEAFF. The CDR3 DNA reads as TGTGCCAGCAGTGTAGGACCCGAAGCTTTCTTT. Full variable domain (remainder filled in from reference TRBV2 and TRBJ1-1): EPEVTQTPSHQVTQMGQEVILRCVPISNHLYFYWYRQILGQKVEFLVSFYNNEISEKSEIFDDQFSVERPDGSNFTLKIRSTKLEDSAMYFCASSVGPEAFFGQGTRLTVV.

This clone was seen a few times. The rearrangement links TRBV19 to TRBJ2-7; 8 positions agree with TRBD1. The CDR3 contains 13 residues. The germline gives CDR1 LNHDA, CDR2 SQIVND (reference sequence). J lost 6 bases, V lost 6 bases, and 7 bases had no gene match. As DNA, the CDR3 is TGTGCCAGTAGCACCACAGGGGGTGGCGAGCAGTACTTC. Amino acid sequence: CASSTTGGGEQYF. Combining the CDR3 with reference TRBV19 and TRBJ2-7 gives the whole variable domain DGGITQSPKYLFRKEGQNVTLSCEQNLNHDAMYWYRQDPGQGLRLIYYSQIVNDFQKGDIAEGYSVSREKKESFPLTVTSAQKNPTAFYLCASSTTGGGEQYFGPGTRLTVT.

This sequence joins TRBV28 and TRBJ1-2, with 7 bases matching TRBD1. V shed 5 bases, J shed 8 bases, and the junction held 11 bases outside the gene matches. The CDR3 has 14 residues. Per germline, CDR1 MDHEN and CDR2 SYDVKM. The CDR3 here is CASSPGQRQSGYTF. DNA for the CDR3: TGTGCCAGCAGTCCGGGACAGCGCCAGTCCGGCTACACCTTC.

The rearrangement joins TRBV28 to TRBJ2-1, with D perhaps TRBD2 (5 bases). The V gene lost 5 bases and the J gene lost 3 bases, with 8 bases spanning the gap. In germline, CDR1 is MDHEN, CDR2 SYDVKM. The CDR3 is 13 amino acids. CDR3 DNA: TGTGCCAGCAGTCCGGGATTCTACAATGAGCAGTTCTTC. Protein: CASSPGFYNEQFF.

The chain has TRBV7-9 and TRBJ2-7; tentative D call: TRBD1 (5 bases). The germline V gene has CDR1 SEHNR and CDR2 FQNEAQ (reference sequence). Between the trimmed V and J ends, which lost 7 bases and 0 bases, there was a span of 10 bases. This CDR3 has 13 residues. The CDR3: CASKGRDSYEQYF. In nucleotides, the CDR3 is TGTGCCAGCAAAGGCAGGGACTCCTACGAGCAGTACTTC.

This clone was detected only once. This rearrangement joins TRBV19 to TRBJ2-1, with a possible D match to TRBD1 (6 bases). Germline V lookup: CDR1 LNHDA, CDR2 SQIVND (reference sequence). Trimming left V 3 bases short and J 0 bases short, with 9 bases between. The CDR3 totals 15 residues. Here the CDR3 DNA reads TGTGCCAGTAGTATGGACAGAAACTCCTACAATGAGCAGTTCTTC. It encodes CASSMDRNSYNEQFF.

A word on this clone: The sample has other DNA sequences that encode this CDR3 too. J is TRBJ1-2 and V is TRBV19, with D hard to call. CDR3 length: 13 residues. Germline V gives CDR1 LNHDA, CDR2 SQIVND (reference sequence). Trimming removed 8 bases from V and 1 base from J, with 11 bases in between. As DNA, the CDR3 is TGTGCCAGTTCTATCTGGGGTAACTATGGCTACACCTTC. It specifies CASSIWGNYGYTF.

This clone was seen a handful of times. The chain links TRBV3-1 (or the pseudogene TRBV3-2) to TRBJ2-7; TRBD2 is a possible D gene (6 bases). V was cut by 2 bases and J by 6 bases, with 20 bases left in between. The V gene's germline CDR1 is LGHDT and CDR2 YNNKEL (reference sequence). This CDR3 has 16 residues. The DNA of the CDR3 is TGTGCCAGCAGCCAACTCCCAGGACAAGGACTAATCGAGCAGTACTTC. This encodes CASSQLPGQGLIEQYF.

V usage is TRBV7-6 and J usage is TRBJ2-1; D is undetermined. CDR1 and CDR2 (germline): SGHVS, FNYEAQ. The CDR3 covers 16 residues. The V and J ends lost 2 bases and 8 bases respectively, with 19 bases between them. For the CDR3, the DNA is TGTGCCAGCAGCTTAATGTTCCAACCGCCAAGTCATGAGCAGTTCTTC. Its translation: CASSLMFQPPSHEQFF. Full variable domain (rest looked up from reference TRBV7-6 and TRBJ2-1): GAGVSQSPRYKVTKRGQDVALRCDPISGHVSLYWYRQALGQGPEFLTYFNYEAQQDKSGLPNDRFSAERPEGSISTLTIQRTEQRDSAMYRCASSLMFQPPSHEQFFGPGTRLTVL.

The V and J genes are TRBV28 and TRBJ2-7; 11 bases are a match to TRBD1. CDR1 is MDHEN and CDR2 is SYDVKM in the germline V gene. V was pared by 6 bases and J by 4 bases, with 8 bases of the junction left unmatched. This CDR3 contains 15 residues. The CDR3 coding sequence is TGTGCCAGCAGCAAAGGACAGGGGGCGTGGTACGAGCAGTACTTC. Amino acids: CASSKGQGAWYEQYF.

The chain uses TRBV5-8 and TRBJ1-4; TRBD1 matches 7 bases. The CDR3 runs 15 residues. The germline V gene has CDR1 SGHTS and CDR2 YDEGEE. Trimming took 4 bases from V and 5 from J; bases not matched to a gene: 8. The CDR3 loop reads CASSNRQGRNEKLFF. CDR3 bases: TGTGCCAGCAGCAATCGACAGGGAAGAAATGAAAAACTGTTTTTT.